The 30 T cell receptor beta chains in this list originate from one sample, sequenced in a study of shared clonotypes between healthy human individuals. This table comes from immunoSEQ multiplex PCR, and its TCRdb copy is limited to in-frame clones, with some not included. The sample has roughly 1,000,000 clones; approximately 80% are singletons. The sample consisted of memory CD4+ T cells from PBMCs. Subset denoted: CD45RA-negative fraction. The receptors come from a man aged 18 to 29 in good health. Some clones in this sample may be carry-over from other donors' samples.

The rearrangement uses TRBV10-3 and TRBJ2-7, with 8 bases fitting TRBD2. Germline V gene sequence: CDR1 ENHRY, CDR2 SYGVKD. This CDR3 has 12 amino acids. The V and J ends lost 8 bases and 5 bases, in that order; junction bases with no gene match: 5. The CDR3: CAIVPGGHEQYF. In DNA, the CDR3 is TGTGCCATCGTGCCGGGGGGGCACGAGCAGTACTTC.

V and J are TRBV7-3 and TRBJ2-1; D unresolved. CDR3 length equals 11 residues. The germline V and J ends were trimmed by 3 bases and 8 bases, with 5 bases remaining between them. The germline V gene has CDR1 SGHTA and CDR2 FQGTGA. DNA for the CDR3: TGTGCCAGCAGCTTGGGCGATGAGCAGTTCTTC. Translating it yields CASSLGDEQFF.

The chain links TRBV29-1 to TRBJ2-1; possibly TRBD1 or TRBD2 for D (5 bases each). Trimming cost V 5 bases and J 0 bases, with 11 bases left between them. Per the germline V gene, CDR1 is SQVTM and CDR2 is ANQGSEA. CDR3 length equals 14 residues. The CDR3 DNA follows: TGCAGCGTTCGGGACCCCTTCTCCTACAATGAGCAGTTCTTC. Its protein is CSVRDPFSYNEQFF.

This clone was counted once. The chain couples TRBV6-1 to TRBJ2-3; D is perhaps TRBD1 (5 bases). With 5 bases removed from V and 2 bases from J, the gap between germline ends came to 14 bases. The CDR3 covers 15 residues. CDR1 and CDR2 from the germline V gene are MNHNS and SASEGT. The CDR3, as DNA: TGTGCCAGCAGTCACAGTGGGGCTCCCACAGATACGCAGTATTTT. It yields the protein CASSHSGAPTDTQYF.

The CDR3 loop is CASSPPGQGASYTF. DNA of the CDR3: TGTGCCAGCAGTCCGCCGGGACAGGGGGCGAGCTACACCTTC. This rearrangement joins TRBV28 to TRBJ1-2; 12 nucleotides match TRBD1. Germline trimming cut 5 bases from V and 9 bases from J; bases unmatched to any gene: 7. Germline V lookup: CDR1 MDHEN, CDR2 SYDVKM. The CDR3 consists of 14 residues.

The chain combines TRBV7-2 with TRBJ2-1; 12 nucleotides agree with TRBD2. Germline CDR1 SGHTA, CDR2 FQGNSA. The length of the CDR3 is 16 residues. With V trimmed by 5 bases and J by 5 bases, 7 bases remained unmatched. CDR3 coding DNA: TGTGCCAGCAGCGTTTCTAGCGGGAGGGCCGACAATGAGCAGTTCTTC. Its protein is CASSVSSGRADNEQFF.

This rearrangement joins TRBV11-1 to TRBJ2-1; maybe TRBD2 (5 bases). CDR1 and CDR2 (germline): SGHAT, FQDESV (reference sequence). Trimming left V 4 bases short and J 8 bases short, with 18 bases between. This CDR3 region has 15 residues. The CDR3 nucleotides read TGTGCCAGCAGCTCGTTCGTCGGGATCTCCGATGAGCAGTTCTTC. Translated, it gives CASSSFVGISDEQFF. The full variable domain, completed using reference TRBV11-1 and TRBJ2-1, is EAEVAQSPRYKITEKSQAVAFWCDPISGHATLYWYRQILGQGPELLVQFQDESVVDDSQLPKDRFSAERLKGVDSTLKIQPAELGDSAMYLCASSSFVGISDEQFFGPGTRLTVL.

A word on this clone: The same CDR3 also results from other DNA sequences found in this sample. This chain uses TRBV6-6 with TRBJ1-2, with TRBD1 matching 10 bases. Germline CDR1 and CDR2: MNHNY and SVGAGI (reference sequence). CDR3 length: 14 residues. With 0 bases clipped from V and 5 bases from J, the junction kept 0 bases outside the gene matches. The CDR3 DNA reads as TGTGCCAGCAGTTACTCGGGACAGGGGTATGGCTACACCTTC. This gives the protein CASSYSGQGYGYTF.

The V and J genes are TRBV11-3 and TRBJ2-7; 7 bases align to TRBD1. This CDR3 spans 17 amino acids. The trim removed 5 bases at V and 3 bases at J, leaving 16 bases unmatched. Germline CDR1 SGHNT, CDR2 YENEEA. The DNA for the CDR3 is TGTGCCAGCAGCGACACTCGGACAGGCACCAGGGGCTACGAGCAGTACTTC. Protein sequence: CASSDTRTGTRGYEQYF.

This CDR3 reads CASSPTSGRQYF. CDR3 in DNA: TGTGCCAGCAGTCCTACTAGCGGGAGGCAGTACTTC. V usage is TRBV6-5 and J usage is TRBJ2-7, with 11 bases fitting TRBD2. Germline-derived CDR1 and CDR2 are MNHEY and SVGAGI. V dropped 5 bases and J dropped 9; count of bases not matched to a gene: 3. There are 12 residues in the CDR3.

V gene TRBV7-9 combines with J gene TRBJ2-7; D is undetermined. The CDR3 contains 13 residues. The ends were cut back, 1 base at V and 5 bases at J, with 9 bases in the middle. Germline-derived CDR1 and CDR2 are SEHNR and FQNEAQ (reference sequence). The CDR3: CASSLGPSDEQYF. The CDR3, as DNA: TGTGCCAGCAGCTTAGGTCCGTCGGACGAGCAGTACTTC.

The CDR3 nucleotides are TGTGCCATCAGTGTGTCGGGGCAAGGAACCATATATTTT. It translates to CAISVSGQGTIYF. The V gene is TRBV10-3, the J gene TRBJ1-3, with D perhaps TRBD1 (5 bases). V was pared by 4 bases and J by 10 bases, with 14 bases between. The CDR3 length is 13 residues. Germline V gives CDR1 ENHRY, CDR2 SYGVKD.

This clone appeared a single time. The chain carries TRBV7-8 and TRBJ2-3, with TRBD2 matching over 11 bases. The CDR3 contains 16 residues. The junction had 4 bases not matched to a gene; V was cut back by 3 bases and J by 2 bases. CDR1 and CDR2 (germline): SGHVS, FQNEAQ. The CDR3 coding sequence is TGTGCCAGCAGCTTCCTAGCGGGAGGAATCACAGATACGCAGTATTTT. Its protein product is CASSFLAGGITDTQYF.

In this sample, this clone turned up a few times. This chain joins TRBV5-4 and TRBJ2-2; D is undetermined. The CDR3 consists of 14 residues. Germline loops: CDR1 SGHNT, CDR2 YYREEE (reference sequence). The ends were cut back, 0 bases at V and 1 base at J, with 4 bases in the middle. The CDR3 region is CASSLGWNTGELFF. In nucleotides, the CDR3 is TGTGCCAGCAGCTTGGGGTGGAACACCGGGGAGCTGTTTTTT.

This clone was detected only once. This sequence joins TRBV5-8 and TRBJ1-2; D remains ambiguous. Germline values: CDR1 SGHTS, CDR2 YDEGEE. Trimming pared 2 bases from V and 5 bases from J, leaving 22 bases between. CDR3 length: 17 amino acids. CDR3 sequence reads: CASSFVQQVRSTYGYTF. The CDR3 nucleotides read TGTGCCAGCAGCTTTGTACAACAAGTACGTTCCACATATGGCTACACCTTC.

This chain uses TRBV7-9 with TRBJ1-1, with a weak D call TRBD1 (5 bases). V was cut by 2 bases and J by 4 bases, with 11 bases left in between. The germline CDR1 and CDR2 sequences are SEHNR and FQNEAQ (reference sequence). The CDR3 runs to 14 residues. CDR3 loop: CASSLPTGGTEAFF. The DNA of the CDR3 is TGTGCCAGCAGCTTACCGACTGGGGGCACTGAAGCTTTCTTT.

This CDR3 is CASSGGLGQTYGYTF. CDR3 DNA: TGCGCCAGCAGCGGAGGCCTGGGACAAACCTATGGCTACACCTTC. V usage is TRBV5-1 and J usage is TRBJ1-2, with D possibly TRBD1 on 6 matching bases. The CDR3 has 15 residues. V lost 4 bases and J 4 bases, leaving 17 bases between the germline ends. CDR1 SGHRS and CDR2 YFSETQ come from the germline V gene.

The V gene is TRBV6-1, the J gene TRBJ2-1; D gene uncertain. The CDR3 runs 15 residues. Germline-derived CDR1 and CDR2 are MNHNS and SASEGT. V lost 5 bases and J lost 3, with 14 bases in between. The CDR3 nucleotides are TGTGCCAGCAGTTCGGTAGGAACCTTCTACAATGAGCAGTTCTTC. This gives the protein CASSSVGTFYNEQFF.

This clone was observed many times. V gene TRBV30 combines with J gene TRBJ1-5; D is uncertain. The CDR3 runs 12 residues. V was cut by 2 bases and J by 6 bases, with 8 bases left in between. CDR1 and CDR2 (germline): GTSNPN, SVGIG (reference sequence). CDR3 amino acids: CAWSYRGQPQHF. For the CDR3, the DNA is TGTGCCTGGAGTTACCGGGGTCAGCCCCAGCATTTT.

As concerns this clone: An end of the junction differs from the germline gene, which may be a read error. This same CDR3 is encoded by further DNA sequences in the sample. J is TRBJ2-2 and V is TRBV5-1, with TRBD2 as a possible D gene (5 bases). This CDR3 spans 15 amino acids. Germline V lookup: CDR1 SGHRS, CDR2 YFSETQ. In DNA, the CDR3 is TGTGCCAGCAGCTTGGAGGCTTGGGACACCGGGGAGCTGTTTTTT. Its translation is CASSLEAWDTGELFF.

The V call is TRBV5-8, the J call TRBJ1-2; D remains ambiguous. V dropped 3 bases and J dropped 0 bases, with 15 bases sitting between them. The CDR3 runs to 16 residues. Per the germline V gene, CDR1 is SGHTS and CDR2 is YDEGEE. CDR3 in amino acids: CASSSYLVRANYGYTF. CDR3 DNA sequence: TGTGCCAGCAGCTCCTACCTCGTGAGAGCTAACTATGGCTACACCTTC.

Comment on this clone: It is likely a read error: a sequence one base away is far more abundant. The sample has other DNA sequences that encode this CDR3 too. This rearrangement joins TRBV29-1 to TRBJ2-5; 10 nucleotides agree with TRBD2. Trimming took 4 bases from V and 4 from J; bases not matched to a gene: 9. Germline V gene sequence: CDR1 SQVTM, CDR2 ANQGSEA. The CDR3 length is 15 residues. The CDR3 loop is CSVAASGSLGETQYF. As DNA, the CDR3 is TGCAGCGTTGCGGCTAGCGGGAGTCTCGGAGAGACCCAGTACTTC.

The V and J genes are TRBV5-1 and TRBJ2-7; 11 nucleotides line up with TRBD2. With 0 bases clipped from V and 2 bases from J, the junction kept 10 bases outside the gene matches. The V gene's germline CDR1 is SGHRS and CDR2 YFSETQ. This CDR3 is built from 18 residues. The CDR3 loop is CASSLGLAGGYFTYEQYF. The CDR3 nucleotides are TGCGCCAGCAGCTTGGGGCTAGCGGGAGGCTACTTCACCTACGAGCAGTACTTC.

With regard to this clone: The identical CDR3 is also encoded by other nucleotide sequences in the sample. The CDR3 DNA reads as TGCGCCAGCAGCCAAGCCCCATTGAGCGGGAGTGTCAATGAGCAGTTCTTC. Amino acid sequence: CASSQAPLSGSVNEQFF. The chain carries TRBV4-1 and TRBJ2-1; TRBD2 matches 8 bases. The length of the CDR3 is 17 residues. The V gene's germline CDR1 is MGHRA and CDR2 YSYEKL. V shed 1 base, J shed 6 bases, and the junction held 11 bases outside the gene matches.

This clone was counted a few times. The chain links TRBV5-1 to TRBJ1-2; 11 positions match TRBD1. Germline V gene lookup returns CDR1 SGHRS and CDR2 YFSETQ. The CDR3 is 14 residues long. With V trimmed by 4 bases and J by 6 bases, 5 bases remained unmatched. The CDR3: CASSQSGQGDGYTF. DNA of the CDR3: TGCGCCAGCAGCCAGTCGGGACAGGGGGATGGCTACACCTTC.

The V call is TRBV7-6, the J call TRBJ2-2, with D possibly being TRBD1 (6 bases). The germline CDR1 and CDR2 sequences are SGHVS and FNYEAQ. This CDR3 comprises 15 residues. V dropped 5 bases and J dropped 7 bases, with 17 bases sitting between them. The CDR3 DNA reads TGTGCCAGCAGCGTCCAAGGGGGATTCATCGGGGAGCTGTTTTTT. Translating it yields CASSVQGGFIGELFF.

The chain employs TRBV9 and TRBJ2-4; D may be TRBD2 (6 bases). CDR1 and CDR2 (germline): SGDLS, YYNGEE. This CDR3 is built from 14 residues. Trimming shortened V by 0 bases and J by 7 bases, and 11 bases separated the two germline ends. Here the CDR3 DNA reads TGTGCCAGCAGCGTAGACGGCAGCGGGAACATTCAGTACTTC. Protein product: CASSVDGSGNIQYF.

This chain links TRBV2 with TRBJ2-6; D unresolved. Germline CDR1 and CDR2: SNHLY and FYNNEI. V lost 6 bases and J lost 2, with 11 bases in between. The CDR3 has 15 amino acids. CDR3 amino acids: CASRSTSTGANVLTF. Here the CDR3 DNA reads TGTGCCAGCAGGAGTACGTCAACTGGGGCCAACGTCCTGACTTTC. Variable domain in full (rest from reference TRBV2 and TRBJ2-6): EPEVTQTPSHQVTQMGQEVILRCVPISNHLYFYWYRQILGQKVEFLVSFYNNEISEKSEIFDDQFSVERPDGSNFTLKIRSTKLEDSAMYFCASRSTSTGANVLTFGAGSRLTVL.

On this clone: This sequence may be a read error, since a much larger clone differs from it by one base. Other DNA variants within this sample encode the same CDR3. This rearrangement joins TRBV7-2 to TRBJ1-2; no reliable D call. This CDR3 is built from 12 residues. Trimming shortened V by 2 bases and J by 5 bases, and 6 bases separated the two germline ends. Germline V gives CDR1 SGHTA, CDR2 FQGNSA. For the CDR3, the DNA is TGTGCCAGCAGCTTAATGGGATATGGCTACACCTTC. Encoded protein: CASSLMGYGYTF.

The table lists this clone with a few counts. The CDR3 sequence is CSGSGGYGYTF. CDR3 bases: TGCAGCGGGTCAGGGGGCTATGGCTACACCTTC. V and J are TRBV29-1 and TRBJ1-2; TRBD1 matches 7 bases. CDR1 and CDR2 (germline): SQVTM, ANQGSEA. J gave up 4 bases and V 7 bases, and 3 bases lay outside the gene matches. This CDR3 comprises 11 residues.